This entry describes one T cell receptor beta chain. This clone was picked up one time. Its binding antigen is unknown. No base qualities exist here, and no much larger clone lies one base off it. The CDR3 sequence holds 13 residues, the cysteine and phenylalanine included. Only the CDR3 DNA is retained, 39 bases long and in frame from the first base. Unmatched junction bases come to 2, with V trimmed by 4 bases and J by 10 bases. For CDR1 and CDR2, the germline V gene lists SGHTA and FQGNSA. The sample originates from a study of PD-1 blockade in classical Hodgkin lymphoma (TCRdb year 2020). With regard to the full study: Nivolumab dosing was 3 mg/kg intravenously every 2 weeks, continuing until either disease progression or unacceptable toxicity. A peripheral blood immune signature of response to PD-1 blockade in classical Hodgkin lymphoma was defined using TCR beta sequencing and CyTOF. Beyond this particular receptor, the publication reports: Among trial patients, those achieving complete response had baseline diversity similar to that of newly diagnosed patients, while diversity was significantly lower in partial responders and progressors. Newly diagnosed patients were reported to have lower baseline TCR diversity than healthy donors, and relapsed/refractory patients were reported to have lower baseline TCR diversity still. The study was restricted to a single clinical trial cohort, and the causes of repertoire differences, possibly disease activity or prior therapy, were left undefined. A significant rise by C4D1 was seen in CD4+ but not CD8+ TCR diversity (p=0.0027 vs p=0.16), with the rise being most apparent in complete responders (p=0.02). Patients starting nivolumab less than 1 year after ASCT had lower diversity and were excluded from later analyses to avoid confounding by immune reconstitution.

The Qiagen DNeasy kit was used to extract genomic DNA both from unsorted PBMCs and from the negatively selected CD4+ and CD8+ fractions. Using primers that anneal to V and J segments, immunoSEQ multiplex PCR amplified the TCR beta CDR3 regions. A synthetic immune receptor repertoire was used to minimize amplification bias, and any residual bias was removed computationally once sequencing was done. The source study handled its data this way. Custom Python scripts were used to quantify repertoire diversity as the Shannon entropy index. Unsorted, CD4+ and CD8+ repertoires were analyzed separately, except in combined analyses where CD4+ and CD8+ sequences were merged in silico. A clone was considered expanded if an increase in frequency of at least 2-fold after treatment relative to C1D1 was found, and a pseudocount of 0.5 was applied to clones undetected at baseline. Singleton clones were defined as clones with 0 or 1 copy at C1D1, and non-singleton clones were defined as clones with 2 or more copies. By matching protein sequences in sorted samples from the same patient, clones expanded in unsorted samples were annotated as CD4+, CD8+ or unknown. Wilcoxon tests on paired samples were used to test diversity changes from C1D1 to C4D1. TCRdb provides this immuneACCESS table in a form limited to in-frame rearrangements. Some clones are lacking; in checked studies, under half of them reflect an unresolved V gene, and why the rest are absent is not known. V and J calls and clone size are those listed in that table; D and trimming were worked out from the DNA. The sample table contains 15,000 to 20,000 clones; only one count was recorded for around 75% of them. The ten largest clones capture about 2.3% of the sample.

In light of the paper, this sample's time point label describes: cycle 4 day 1 (C4D1), after five to seven weeks of nivolumab. Relapse after autologous stem cell transplantation had occurred in all trial patients, and cohorts A, B and C were distinguished by prior brentuximab vedotin exposure. Using a Miltenyi CD4+ T cell isolation kit, CD4+ T cells were purified from thawed PBMCs through magnetic negative selection. The trial cohort comprised approximately 55 patients with relapsed/refractory classical Hodgkin lymphoma whose best overall responses were complete response, partial response or progressive disease. Single-agent nivolumab was administered to trial patients in the multi-cohort phase II CheckMate 205 trial. An independent review committee assessed best overall response by applying the 2007 International Working Group response criteria. Trial PBMCs were collected immediately before nivolumab initiation (C1D1) and during therapy at cycle 2 day 1 and cycle 4 day 1. After peripheral blood was drawn into 8 mL Vacutainer Cell Preparation Tubes, PBMCs were isolated by centrifugation and then cryopreserved. Purified CD4+ and CD8+ fractions were prepared only for cases in which an additional PBMC sample was available. On LS columns in a quadroMACS separator, the magnetically labelled cells were depleted, and the flow-through was collected as the purified fraction.

The sequenced sample was CD4+ T cells from blood, obtained before the fourth cycle of nivolumab. The sequence derives from a human donor with classical Hodgkin lymphoma. The sequence joins TRBV7-2 to TRBJ2-1, with TRBD2 matching 12 junction bases. The DNA is as follows: TGTGCCAGCAGCTCCGGACTAGCGGGAGAGCAGTTCTTC. It is translated as CASSSGLAGEQFF.